The 9 T cell receptor beta chains below all came from one sample that was sequenced in a study of T cells in Graves' hyperthyroidism and ophthalmopathy. Authors of the study amplified TCR beta CDR3 regions from RNA transcripts. With the HTBI primer set, the TCR CDR3 went through a first round of RT-PCR. TCRdb redid the calling of the multiplex PCR reads with MiXCR, one entry per CDR3 protein. The repertoire includes some 380,000 distinct CDR3 sequences, 13% of them detected once, and around 21% sits in the top ten. Material: blood. These receptors were obtained from a man younger than 45 with Graves' hyperthyroidism that later progressed to Graves' ophthalmopathy.

V usage is TRBV28 and J usage is TRBJ1-2, with 12 nucleotides matching TRBD1. This CDR3 is 14 amino acids long. V was pared by 7 bases and J by 2 bases, with 2 bases of the junction left unmatched. The germline V gene encodes CDR1 MDHEN and CDR2 SYDVKM. In DNA, the CDR3 is TGTGCCAGCAAAGGGACAGGGGGCAACTATGGCTACACCTTC. Amino acids: CASKGTGGNYGYTF.

This clonotype was observed at least ten times. The rearrangement links TRBV2 to TRBJ1-5, with 8 positions matching TRBD1. J was trimmed by 5 bases and V by 5 bases; bases with no gene match: 8. The germline CDR1 and CDR2 sequences are SNHLY and FYNNEI. The CDR3 is 15 residues long. CDR3 coding DNA: TGTGCCAGCAGTCCCCGGACAGGGAAAGATCAGCCCCAGCATTTT. It translates to CASSPRTGKDQPQHF. The variable domain in full, completed from reference TRBV2 and TRBJ1-5, reads EPEVTQTPSHQVTQMGQEVILRCVPISNHLYFYWYRQILGQKVEFLVSFYNNEISEKSEIFDDQFSVERPDGSNFTLKIRSTKLEDSAMYFCASSPRTGKDQPQHFGDGTRLSIL.

This clonotype appeared a few times. The chain employs TRBV20-1 and TRBJ1-4, with D possibly TRBD1 on 6 matching bases. Trimming removed 8 bases at V and 5 bases at J, with 12 bases between. Germline CDR1 DFQATT, CDR2 SNEGSKA (reference sequence). CDR3 size: 12 residues. The chain's CDR3 is CSFRTGNEKLFF. The CDR3 DNA follows: TGCAGTTTCCGCACAGGGAATGAAAAACTGTTTTTT.

The V and J genes are TRBV27 and TRBJ2-7; 14 bases match TRBD2. V lost 2 bases, J lost 1 base, and 13 bases stayed unmatched. The CDR3 totals 20 residues. Germline CDR1 and CDR2: MNHEY and SMNVEV (reference sequence). CDR3: CASSLTGFRTSGGTSYEQYF. CDR3 bases: TGTGCCAGCAGTTTAACGGGGTTCCGGACTAGCGGGGGGACATCCTACGAGCAGTACTTC.

This clonotype was counted ten times or more. V gene TRBV18 combines with J gene TRBJ2-1; 7 positions match TRBD2. The germline V gene has CDR1 KGHSH and CDR2 LQKENI. CDR3 length equals 16 residues. V was pared by 3 bases and J by 5 bases, with 10 bases of the junction left unmatched. CDR3: CASSPNTGGGNNEQFF. For the CDR3, the DNA is TGTGCCAGCTCACCCAACACGGGGGGAGGAAACAATGAGCAGTTCTTC.

This clonotype occurred many times. The J gene is TRBJ1-2, the V gene TRBV7-9, with no clear D. The CDR3 is made up of 13 amino acids. CDR1 is SEHNR, CDR2 FQNEAQ, per germline (reference sequence). V lost 4 bases and J lost 8, with 14 bases in between. CDR3 in amino acids: CASSSEAVWGYTF. The DNA of the CDR3 is TGTGCCAGCAGCTCTGAGGCTGTTTGGGGCTACACCTTC.

This clonotype was detected only a few times. This chain links TRBV20-1 with TRBJ2-2; perhaps TRBD1 as D (6 bases). This CDR3 has 14 amino acids. Trimming stripped 3 bases from V and 14 bases from J, with 22 bases between. Germline V gives CDR1 DFQATT, CDR2 SNEGSKA (reference sequence). CDR3 in amino acids: CSASYGQCFRGLFF. DNA for the CDR3: TGCAGTGCTAGTTACGGACAGTGTTTTAGGGGACTGTTTTTT.

In its sample, this clonotype was seen many times. The rearrangement joins TRBV6-1 to TRBJ2-1; 10 bases fit TRBD2. The germline V gene has CDR1 MNHNS and CDR2 SASEGT. The ends lost 6 bases at V and 4 bases at J; junction bases unmatched: 9. The CDR3 sequence is 16 residues long. CDR3 in DNA: TGTGCCAGCAGGGAAAGCGGGGGGGCCTTATACAATGAGCAGTTCTTC. Amino acid sequence: CASRESGGALYNEQFF.

This clonotype was detected ten times or more. This sequence joins TRBV28 and TRBJ2-7; D call uncertain. CDR1 MDHEN and CDR2 SYDVKM come from the germline V gene. With 3 bases removed from V and 1 base from J, the gap between germline ends came to 13 bases. The CDR3 has 15 residues. CDR3 sequence (DNA): TGTGCCAGCAGTTTGGCGTCAGTATTATCCTACGAGCAGTACTTC. Its translation is CASSLASVLSYEQYF.